One T cell receptor (beta chain) is described in this entry. This clonotype appeared many times. The clone's antigen remains unknown. Base-call qualities are not available, and no considerably larger clone is one nucleotide away. This record belongs to a study of human T cells and chemical hapten exposure (dated by TCRdb to the early 2020s). At the level of the whole study: For sensitization, 2% DPC in acetone was applied to a 2 cm by 2 cm area of upper inner arm skin. Patch testing on the upper back used Finn chambers containing 0.01% DPC, with scoring done after 6 days according to International Contact Dermatitis Research Group standards. Libraries were pooled for sequencing, and variation in per-sample TCR yields was attributed mainly to small differences in library volumes within the pool. Blood samples were taken from patients before sensitization (week 0) and at 2, 6 and about 24 weeks after DPC sensitization. Blood for TCR sequencing was provided by twenty-nine alopecia patients at one to four time points (pre-sensitization, 2, 6 and 24 weeks). Throughout the approximately 25-week study period, patients were also given weekly therapeutic DPC doses on the scalp. Peripheral blood TCR repertoire changes were tracked in vivo in alopecia patients during primary and secondary sensitization to the hapten diphenylcyclopropenone (DPC). The mostly female patient cohort included alopecia areata with under or over 50% scalp involvement, alopecia totalis and alopecia universalis. Study-wide conclusions, independent of this receptor: Expanded TCRs formed significantly more large CDR3 similarity clusters than pre-sensitization or healthy control sets, consistent with antigen-driven responses. The number of TCRs above 1 in 1000 frequency did not change with DPC sensitization; there was no evidence of global repertoire structure alterations. Repeated subsampling changed both the strength of the expansion versus patch-test correlation and the threshold at which that correlation became significant. All patients had alopecia, a presumed autoimmune disease, so their immune response might differ from that of healthy individuals. Patch test score was positively correlated with the number of PT1 expanded TCRs, with significance at thresholds 8, 16 and 32 but not at 4.

The library relied on RACE. These reads were obtained on a NextSeq 500. During library preparation, unique molecular identifiers were attached to individual cDNA molecules so that TCRs could be counted in a quantitative, reproducible way. Each blood RNA sample was used to sequence both TCR alpha and TCR beta chains. Under the source paper's analysis protocol: Samples had a median of 95,638 TCRs, with a range from 23,224 to 690,600. The Decombinator software suite was used to annotate the V, J and CDR3 of the TCR reads. For PS versus PT1 abundance plots, all samples were subsampled to the same number of TCRs (28,000). TCRs were defined as expanded if absent before sensitization and observed at least eight times at the 2-week time point. Through fastp at Q25 and MiXCR, TCRdb rebuilt clones from the public reads, retaining in-frame beta chains. Every CDR3 protein is listed once, alongside the most common genes and DNA of its rows. The V and J calls shown here were made by TCRdb, not taken from the authors' results. This sample gives 80,000 to 100,000 distinct CDR3 sequences in total; approximately 8% of them show up just once. The ten largest clones take up approximately 1.5% of the sample.

The sample's time point label, decoded: patch test 1, 2 weeks after DPC sensitization. The treatment or condition label for this specimen denotes: therapeutic diphenylcyclopropenone sensitization with weekly scalp DPC. Blood at each patch-test visit was drawn before the patch test was applied. To be eligible, patients had to be aged 18 to 70, diagnosed with alopecia and judged suitable for DPC therapy, while pregnant patients were excluded. Total RNA was extracted from unfractionated whole blood that had been collected in Tempus Blood RNA tubes. V and J are truncated by 0 bases and 4 bases respectively, leaving an intervening sequence of 13 bases. The CDR3 spans 17 residues, from the cysteine through the phenylalanine. Only the CDR3 DNA is retained, 51 bases long and in frame from the first base.

The receptor's source is a woman aged 25 to 45 with alopecia areata. Some clones in this sample may be carry-over from other donors' samples. The material sequenced was whole blood, taken in connection with sensitization to the hapten diphenylcyclopropenone (DPC). The chain employs TRBV23-1 and TRBJ2-6; the D gene is unclear. TRBV23-1 is flagged as an ORF with uncertain function. The CDR3 protein: CASSQSHSARGANVLTF. The DNA is TGCGCCAGCAGTCAATCGCACTCCGCGAGGGGGGCCAACGTCCTGACTTTC.